This T cell receptor beta chain is drawn from a study of shared clonotypes between healthy human individuals. Notes on the study in general: Generation probabilities were higher for clonotypes shared across all four sorted-subset donors than for unshared ones. Clonotypes that were shared across a few donors made up around 5% of naive CD4 clonotypes.

Sequenced by immunoSEQ multiplex PCR; TCRdb stores in-frame clones only, minus some. The sample holds 2,500,000 or so clones, more than 80% seen once. All participating donors were Caucasian adults from Nashville, Tennessee. The CDR3 totals 14 residues. Germline lookup yields CDR1 SGHTA and CDR2 FQGTGA. The germline V and J ends were trimmed by 5 bases and 7 bases, with 14 bases remaining between them. About this clone: Its specificity is not known.

The sequence was obtained from a man between 18 and 29 years old in good health. The chain combines TRBV7-3 with TRBJ2-2; D not certain. Sequences were obtained from naive CD4+ T cells sorted from blood. Subset defined: CD45RA+ positively selected. The CDR3: CASSDGPYDGELFF. The DNA of the CDR3 is TGTGCCAGCAGCGACGGGCCGTATGACGGGGAGCTGTTTTTT.